This T cell receptor (beta chain) was profiled in a study of blood T cell repertoires in COVID-19. TCRdb keeps only in-frame clones here, not all; method: immunoSEQ multiplex PCR. The data hold about 370,000 clones, with 91% observed a single time. The germline CDR1 and CDR2 sequences are KGHDR and SFDVKD. V shed 2 bases and J 2 bases; nucleotides not matched to a gene: 6. The CDR3 extends over 16 amino acids. This clone was recorded once. The chain employs TRBV24-1 and TRBJ2-5; 8 nucleotides align to TRBD1. Sequencing was done on a sample of PBMCs or T cells enriched from blood (not recorded which). This clonotype was sampled from a woman aged 35 to 49 who had been exposed to COVID-19. Here the CDR3 reads CATSDYTGGIQETQYF. The CDR3 DNA reads as TGTGCCACCAGTGATTACACAGGGGGGATTCAAGAGACCCAGTACTTC.